This entry lists 13 T cell receptor beta chains sequenced from one sample in a study of blood T cell repertoires in COVID-19. Only in-frame clones appear in the TCRdb table, and some are missing; sequencing was by immunoSEQ multiplex PCR. This sample yields around 83,000 clones, of which roughly 90% are seen a single time; approximately 15% belongs to the top ten. Material: peripheral blood. These receptors all come from an older man with active or convalescent COVID-19.

J is TRBJ2-1 and V is TRBV13, with 10 nucleotides matching TRBD1. The CDR3 is 15 residues long. Per the germline V gene, CDR1 is PRHDT and CDR2 is FYEKMQ (reference sequence). Germline trimming cut 5 bases from V and 8 bases from J; bases unmatched to any gene: 9. CDR3 bases: TGTGCCAGCAGCCCCCGGGACAGGGGATTGTATGAGCAGTTCTTC. Protein: CASSPRDRGLYEQFF.

Of note for this clone: Other DNA sequences in the sample encode the same CDR3. The chain recombines TRBV28 with TRBJ2-7; weak D call: TRBD1 (5 bases). V lost 5 bases and J 4 bases, leaving 9 bases between the germline ends. Germline V lookup: CDR1 MDHEN, CDR2 SYDVKM. This CDR3 contains 12 residues. The CDR3 sequence: CASSGQGYEQYF. CDR3 DNA: TGTGCCAGCAGTGGCCAGGGATACGAGCAGTACTTC.

The chain recombines TRBV19 with TRBJ2-1; the match to TRBD2 covers 12 bases. Germline V gene lookup returns CDR1 LNHDA and CDR2 SQIVND (reference sequence). The CDR3 is 15 amino acids. J was trimmed by 15 bases and V by 7 bases; bases with no gene match: 16. CDR3 sequence reads: CASIPGLAGQEGLFF. CDR3 sequence (DNA): TGTGCCAGTATTCCGGGACTAGCGGGCCAAGAGGGCCTGTTCTTC.

The chain is built from TRBV5-1 and TRBJ2-7, with D perhaps matching TRBD2 (6 bases). The CDR3 has 14 residues. Trimming pared 0 bases from V and 4 bases from J, leaving 11 bases between. From germline, CDR1 is SGHRS and CDR2 YFSETQ. Here the CDR3 reads CASSLGGRRYEQYF. CDR3 bases: TGCGCCAGCAGCTTGGGAGGGAGGCGGTACGAGCAGTACTTC.

The CDR3 sequence: CASSHTGLREREGLEEQYF. Here the CDR3 DNA reads TGTGCCAGCAGCCACACAGGGCTTAGGGAGCGGGAGGGCCTGGAGGAGCAGTACTTC. The chain joins TRBV28 to TRBJ2-7, with 10 bases matching TRBD2. With V trimmed by 6 bases and J by 7 bases, 24 bases remained unmatched. CDR1 is MDHEN, CDR2 SYDVKM, per germline. CDR3 size: 19 residues.

The gene calls are TRBV6-2 or TRBV6-3 and TRBJ1-2, with 11 nucleotides matching TRBD1. CDR1 and CDR2 from the germline V gene are MNHEY and SVGEGT. The CDR3 contains 15 residues. Trimming removed 0 bases from V and 8 bases from J; junction bases left unmatched: 5. The chain's CDR3 is CASSYSGQGAGGYTF. The CDR3 coding sequence is TGTGCCAGCAGTTACTCCGGACAGGGGGCGGGAGGCTACACCTTC.

V gene TRBV7-6 combines with J gene TRBJ2-2, with 7 bases aligning to TRBD1. Germline V gene data show CDR1 as SGHVS and CDR2 as FNYEAQ. V dropped 5 bases and J dropped 7; count of bases not matched to a gene: 10. This CDR3 has 15 residues. The CDR3 DNA follows: TGTGCCAGCAGCCCAAGACAGGGTATCGTCGGGGAGCTGTTTTTT. Amino acid sequence: CASSPRQGIVGELFF.

V usage is TRBV28 and J usage is TRBJ1-5; D is possibly TRBD1 (5 bases). The V end lost 5 bases, the J end lost 7 bases, and 24 bases lay between the germline ends. The CDR3 loop spans 17 amino acids. Germline-derived CDR1 and CDR2 are MDHEN and SYDVKM. CDR3 nucleotides: TGTGCCAGCAGTACCCGGGTGGCAGGGTCCCCCAGCCAGCCCCAGCATTTT. Protein sequence: CASSTRVAGSPSQPQHF. The full variable domain, with the rest looked up from reference TRBV28 and TRBJ1-5, is DVKVTQSSRYLVKRTGEKVFLECVQDMDHENMFWYRQDPGLGLRLIYFSYDVKMKEKGDIPEGYSVSREKKERFSLILESASTNQTSMYLCASSTRVAGSPSQPQHFGDGTRLSIL.

The rearrangement links TRBV5-4 to TRBJ2-7; 9 bases align to TRBD1. Unmatched junction bases numbered 2, after V lost 2 bases and J lost 2 bases. This CDR3 has 14 residues. Germline CDR1 SGHNT, CDR2 YYREEE (reference sequence). The CDR3 here is CASSLQGAAYEQYF. CDR3 in DNA: TGTGCCAGCAGCTTACAGGGGGCGGCCTACGAGCAGTACTTC.

The chain's CDR3 is CASSQDREGGYTF. In nucleotides, the CDR3 is TGTGCCAGCAGCCAGGACAGGGAGGGTGGCTACACCTTC. The chain joins TRBV5-6 to TRBJ1-2; 8 positions match TRBD1. This CDR3 spans 13 amino acids. Germline V gene sequence: CDR1 SGHDT, CDR2 YYEEEE. V dropped 4 bases and J dropped 7; count of bases not matched to a gene: 6. The complete variable domain, with remaining parts taken from reference TRBV5-6 and TRBJ1-2, reads DAGVTQSPTHLIKTRGQQVTLRCSPKSGHDTVSWYQQALGQGPQFIFQYYEEEERQRGNFPDRFSGHQFPNYSSELNVNALLLGDSALYLCASSQDREGGYTFGSGTRLTVV.

J is TRBJ1-3 and V is TRBV16; D uncertain. Germline lookup yields CDR1 KGHSY and CDR2 FQNENV. CDR3 size: 16 residues. Between the trimmed V and J ends, which lost 4 bases and 0 bases, there was a span of 13 bases. The CDR3 region is CASSPLGVSSGNTIYF. The CDR3 region has the DNA TGTGCCAGCAGCCCCCTCGGGGTGTCCTCTGGAAACACCATATATTTT. Using reference TRBV16 and TRBJ1-3 for the parts outside the CDR3, the full variable domain is GEEVAQTPKHLVRGEGQKAKLYCAPIKGHSYVFWYQQVLKNEFKFLISFQNENVFDETGMPKERFSAKCLPNSPCSLEIQATKLEDSAVYFCASSPLGVSSGNTIYFGEGSWLTVV.

V is TRBV18 and J is TRBJ2-1; TRBD2 agrees at 8 bases. Germline V gene data show CDR1 as KGHSH and CDR2 as LQKENI. This CDR3 comprises 16 residues. Trimming at V came to 6 bases and at J to 6 bases, leaving 13 bases not matched to a gene. The CDR3 reads CASSPWPGGPGNEQFF. CDR3 in DNA: TGTGCCAGCTCGCCTTGGCCGGGAGGGCCAGGCAATGAGCAGTTCTTC.

The count of this clone is one. The V call is TRBV15, the J call TRBJ2-1; 14 bases align to TRBD2. Per the germline V gene, CDR1 is LNHNV and CDR2 is YYDKDF (reference sequence). The V segment lost 8 bases and the J segment 10 bases; nucleotides outside the gene matches: 4. The CDR3 loop spans 13 amino acids. CDR3 sequence: CATGTSGSDEQFF. CDR3 nucleotide sequence: TGTGCCACCGGGACTAGCGGGAGTGACGAGCAGTTCTTC. Based on the CDR3 plus reference TRBV15 and TRBJ2-1, the full variable domain is DAMVIQNPRYQVTQFGKPVTLSCSQTLNHNVMYWYQQKSSQAPKLLFHYYDKDFNNEADTPDNFQSRRPNTSFCFLDIRSPGLGDTAMYLCATGTSGSDEQFFGPGTRLTVL.